This T cell receptor beta chain was documented in a study of blood T cell repertoires in COVID-19. TCRdb's copy holds only in-frame clones and misses some; the assay was immunoSEQ multiplex PCR. The data contain roughly 280,000 clones, around 84% of them singletons. V was pared by 6 bases and J by 0 bases, with 7 bases between. The germline V gene encodes CDR1 MRHNA and CDR2 SNTAGT. There are 13 residues in the CDR3. The sample was peripheral blood. The chain recombines TRBV6-4 with TRBJ2-3, with D possibly TRBD2 on 6 matching bases. This receptor was obtained from a man aged 55 to 70 with acute or convalescent COVID-19. CDR3 in amino acids: CASRGTSTDTQYF. DNA of the CDR3: TGTGCCAGCAGGGGGACTAGCACAGATACGCAGTATTTT.